These T cell receptor beta chains were read from a single sample in a study of CD8+CD57+ T cells in acquired aplastic anemia. TCRdb redid the calling of the reads with MiXCR, one entry per CDR3 protein. The table has about 150,000 distinct CDR3 sequences, about 48% seen once. The sequencing sample was made of sorted CD4+, CD8+, or CD8+CD57+ T cells (not recorded which) from PBMCs. These receptors were collected from a human donor with aplastic anemia. Each CDR3 is given with its conserved first and last residue. Each record gives: D gene, clone size, V gene, J gene, CDR3 DNA, CDR3 protein. D genes are given only for firm matches. Where a row states a size, it is once, few, many or the class of an expanded clone; other rows omit it.

D: TRBD1; size: few; V: TRBV11-1; J: TRBJ2-1; DNA: TGTGCCAGCAGCACAAGGCCGGGACAGGGGCGCAATGAGCAGTTCTTC; CDR3: CASSTRPGQGRNEQFF
D: -; size: many; V: TRBV6-1; J: TRBJ2-2; DNA: TGTGCCAGCAGTGTGGGGGCCTCGACCACCGGGGAGCTGTTTTTT; CDR3: CASSVGASTTGELFF
D: -; size: -; V: TRBV5-6; J: TRBJ2-3; DNA: TGTGCCAGCAGCTTGCTGGACAAGAGCACAGATACGCAGTATTTT; CDR3: CASSLLDKSTDTQYF
D: TRBD1; size: -; V: TRBV25-1; J: TRBJ2-7; DNA: TGTGCCAGCAGTAAATCCGGGACAGGACAGACCTACGAGCAGTACTTC; CDR3: CASSKSGTGQTYEQYF
D: -; size: many; V: TRBV19; J: TRBJ2-7; DNA: TGTGCCAGTACCCCAGGGGTCTGGGGGACCTACGAGCAGTACTTC; CDR3: CASTPGVWGTYEQYF
D: -; size: many; V: TRBV2; J: TRBJ1-2; DNA: TGTGCCAGCAAGGAGGGCGGCTACACCTTC; CDR3: CASKEGGYTF
D: -; size: few; V: TRBV29-1; J: TRBJ1-3; DNA: TGCAGCGCCACAGGAACGGGAAACACCATATATTTT; CDR3: CSATGTGNTIYF
D: TRBD2; size: -; V: TRBV6-1; J: TRBJ2-3; DNA: TGTGCCAGCAGTGTTAGCGGGGGGGCAACAGATACGCAGTATTTT; CDR3: CASSVSGGATDTQYF
D: -; size: many; V: TRBV19; J: TRBJ2-1; DNA: TGTGCCAGTAGTCTCCGGGGTTATAATGAGCAGTTCTTC; CDR3: CASSLRGYNEQFF
D: -; size: -; V: TRBV14; J: TRBJ2-1; DNA: TGTGCCAGCAGCCAAGATGGACAGCGTCGGTTCTTC; CDR3: CASSQDGQRRFF
D: TRBD1; size: -; V: TRBV20-1; J: TRBJ2-7; DNA: TGCAGTGCCCGGACAGGATCCTACGAGCAGTACTTC; CDR3: CSARTGSYEQYF
D: TRBD2; size: once; V: TRBV12-3/TRBV12-4; J: TRBJ2-5; DNA: TGTGCCAGCAGTTTAGTTGGGGGAGGGCCGGGAGAGACCCAGTACTTC; CDR3: CASSLVGGGPGETQYF
D: TRBD1; size: few; V: TRBV10-3; J: TRBJ1-1; DNA: TGTGCCATCAGCGGGACAGTCACTGAAGCTTTCTTT; CDR3: CAISGTVTEAFF
D: -; size: many; V: TRBV19; J: TRBJ1-1; DNA: TGTGCCAGTAGTGGTCAGGGTTCCACTGAAGCTTTCTTT; CDR3: CASSGQGSTEAFF
D: -; size: -; V: TRBV7-9; J: TRBJ2-7; DNA: TGCGCCAGCAGCACCTCGAAGGGCGAGCAGTACTTC; CDR3: CASSTSKGEQYF
D: TRBD1; size: many; V: TRBV7-9; J: TRBJ1-5; DNA: TGTGCCAGCAGCTTAGGGGGGACAGCTAGCAATCAGCCCCAGCATTTT; CDR3: CASSLGGTASNQPQHF
D: -; size: -; V: TRBV5-1; J: TRBJ2-7; DNA: TGCGCCAGCAGATTAGGGGGAGACTCCTACGAGCAGTACTTC; CDR3: CASRLGGDSYEQYF
D: TRBD2; size: -; V: TRBV9; J: TRBJ2-5; DNA: TGTGCCAGCAGCACAGGGACTAGCGGGGGGGCACCACAAGAGACCCAGTACTTC; CDR3: CASSTGTSGGAPQETQYF
D: TRBD1; size: -; V: TRBV15; J: TRBJ2-7; DNA: TGTGCCACCGACCCGGGACAGGGCTACGAGCAGTACTTC; CDR3: CATDPGQGYEQYF
D: -; size: -; V: TRBV19; J: TRBJ2-3; DNA: TGTGCCAGTAGGCTGACCGGGGGTCCAGATACGCAGTATTTT; CDR3: CASRLTGGPDTQYF
D: TRBD1; size: -; V: TRBV19; J: TRBJ2-1; DNA: TGTGCCAGTAGTATTGCCGGGACAGGGTATGAGCAGTTCTTC; CDR3: CASSIAGTGYEQFF
D: -; size: few; V: TRBV15; J: TRBJ1-5; DNA: TGTGCCACCAGCAGAGATGGAATCGGCAATCAGCCCCAGCATTTT; CDR3: CATSRDGIGNQPQHF
D: -; size: few; V: TRBV10-2; J: TRBJ2-7; DNA: TGCGCCAGCAGTGAGACCTACGAGCAGTACTTC; CDR3: CASSETYEQYF
D: -; size: many; V: TRBV5-1; J: TRBJ1-1; DNA: TGCGCCAGCAGCTACGACCGCCGGGGAGCTTTCTTT; CDR3: CASSYDRRGAFF
D: -; size: -; V: TRBV7-8; J: TRBJ2-5; DNA: TGTGCCAGCAGCTTGAACTACATCCAAGAGACCCAGTACTTC; CDR3: CASSLNYIQETQYF
D: TRBD1; size: many; V: TRBV19; J: TRBJ1-5; DNA: TGTGCCAGTAGTACGGACAGGTCCCCCAATCAGCCCCAGCATTTT; CDR3: CASSTDRSPNQPQHF
D: -; size: -; V: TRBV19; J: TRBJ1-1; DNA: TGTGCCAGTAGACCCCCCCACTACGCGAACACTGAAGCTTTCTTT; CDR3: CASRPPHYANTEAFF
D: TRBD2; size: few; V: TRBV12-3/TRBV12-4; J: TRBJ2-3; DNA: TGTGCCAGTTCTCCCGGCCTAGCGGGGTCTAGTGCTAGCACAGATACGCAGTATTTT; CDR3: CASSPGLAGSSASTDTQYF
D: -; size: -; V: TRBV9; J: TRBJ2-2; DNA: TGTGCCAGCAGCGTAGGAGGGTACACCGGGGAGCTGGTTTTT; CDR3: CASSVGGYTGELVF
D: -; size: -; V: TRBV14; J: TRBJ2-5; DNA: TGTGCCAGCAGCCACTGGGGGAAAGAGACCCAGTACTTC; CDR3: CASSHWGKETQYF
D: TRBD1; size: -; V: TRBV20-1; J: TRBJ2-7; DNA: TGCAGTGCTAGGGCAGGGACAGGGGGCCAAGAGCAGTACTTC; CDR3: CSARAGTGGQEQYF
D: -; size: -; V: TRBV6-2/TRBV6-3; J: TRBJ2-7; DNA: TGTGCCAGCAGTTACTTACTCTGGGGCCAACGTCCTGACTACGAGCAGTACTTC; CDR3: CASSYLLWGQRPDYEQYF